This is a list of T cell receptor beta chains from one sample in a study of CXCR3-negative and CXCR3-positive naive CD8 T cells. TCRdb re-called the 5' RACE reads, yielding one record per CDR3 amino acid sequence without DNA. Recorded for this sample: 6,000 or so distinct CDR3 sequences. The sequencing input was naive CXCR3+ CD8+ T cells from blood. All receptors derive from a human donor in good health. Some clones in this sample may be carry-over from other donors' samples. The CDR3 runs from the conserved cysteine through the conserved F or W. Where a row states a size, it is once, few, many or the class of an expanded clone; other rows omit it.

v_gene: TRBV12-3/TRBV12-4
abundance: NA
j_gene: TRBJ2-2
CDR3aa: CASSPLLAGGPTGELFF

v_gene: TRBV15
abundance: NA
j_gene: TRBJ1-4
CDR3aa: CATSWGGNEKLFF

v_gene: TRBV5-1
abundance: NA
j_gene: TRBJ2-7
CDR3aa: CASSLAWGNYEQYF

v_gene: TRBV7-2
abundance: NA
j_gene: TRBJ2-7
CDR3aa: CASSWPTEPGLAGHEQYF

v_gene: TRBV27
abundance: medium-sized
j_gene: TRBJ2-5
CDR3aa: CASRSPGQGQETQYF

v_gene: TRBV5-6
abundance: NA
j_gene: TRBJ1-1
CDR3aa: CASSLGGPTEAFF

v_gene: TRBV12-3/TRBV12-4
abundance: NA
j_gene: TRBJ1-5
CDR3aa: CASSFGGDYQPQHF

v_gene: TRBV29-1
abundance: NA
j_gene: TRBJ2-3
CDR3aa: CSVEGRGRATDTQYF

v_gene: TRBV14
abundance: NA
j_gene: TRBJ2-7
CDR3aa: CASSDRAVYEQYF

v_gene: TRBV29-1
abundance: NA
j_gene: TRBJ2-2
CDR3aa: CSVELRASRNTGELFF

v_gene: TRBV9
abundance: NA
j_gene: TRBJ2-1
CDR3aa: CASSGSGTYNEQFF

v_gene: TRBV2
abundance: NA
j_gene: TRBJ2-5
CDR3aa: CASSDTGTGGAETQCF

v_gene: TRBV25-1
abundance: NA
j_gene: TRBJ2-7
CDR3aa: CASTNSYEQYF

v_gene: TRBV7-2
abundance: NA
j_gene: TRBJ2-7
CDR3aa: CASSFSWGVYEQYF

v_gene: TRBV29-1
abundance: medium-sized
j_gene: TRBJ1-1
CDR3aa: CSVVGGGTEAFF

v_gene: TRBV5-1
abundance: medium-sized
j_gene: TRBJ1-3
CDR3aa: CASSLDGFSGNTIYF

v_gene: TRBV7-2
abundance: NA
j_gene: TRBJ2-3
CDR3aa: CASSLDSVTDTQYF

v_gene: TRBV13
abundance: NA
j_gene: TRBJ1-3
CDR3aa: CASSSAEVVGGNTIYF

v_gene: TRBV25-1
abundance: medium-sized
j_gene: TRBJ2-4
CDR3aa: CASSSDRGLAKNIQYF

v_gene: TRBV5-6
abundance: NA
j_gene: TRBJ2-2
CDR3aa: CASSLGTTDTGELFF

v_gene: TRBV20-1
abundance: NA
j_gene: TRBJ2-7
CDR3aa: CSAKSGTYDYEQYF

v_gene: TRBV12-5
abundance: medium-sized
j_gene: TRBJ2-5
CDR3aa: CASGLVDNQETQYF

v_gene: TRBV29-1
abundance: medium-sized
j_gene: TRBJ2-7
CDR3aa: CSVRTGYRYEQYF

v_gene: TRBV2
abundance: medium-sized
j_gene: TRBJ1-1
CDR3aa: CASESGFAEAFF

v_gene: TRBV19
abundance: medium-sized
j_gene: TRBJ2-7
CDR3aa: CASSIDFIVAGHHYEQYF

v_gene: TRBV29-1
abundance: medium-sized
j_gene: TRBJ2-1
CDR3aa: CSVEDRGLSYNEQFF

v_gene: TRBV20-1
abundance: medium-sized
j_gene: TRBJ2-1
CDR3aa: CSARGQLYNEQFF

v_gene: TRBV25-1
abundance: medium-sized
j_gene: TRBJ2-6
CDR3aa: CASSSFARTPSGANVLTF

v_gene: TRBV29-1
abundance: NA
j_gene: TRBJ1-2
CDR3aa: CSAERTGNYGYTF

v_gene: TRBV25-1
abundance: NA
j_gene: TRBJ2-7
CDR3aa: CASSDYTGVEQYF

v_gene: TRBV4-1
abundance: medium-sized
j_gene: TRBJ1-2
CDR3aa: CASSQDPGVWYGYTF

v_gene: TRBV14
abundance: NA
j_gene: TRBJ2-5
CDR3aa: CASSDNLWETQYF

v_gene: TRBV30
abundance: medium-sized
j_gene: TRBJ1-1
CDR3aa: CAWSRGTEAFF

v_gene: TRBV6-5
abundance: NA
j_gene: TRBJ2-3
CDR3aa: CASSYRRGRGTDTQYF

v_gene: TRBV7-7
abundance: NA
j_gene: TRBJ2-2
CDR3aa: CASSLVFPEGLDFTGELFF

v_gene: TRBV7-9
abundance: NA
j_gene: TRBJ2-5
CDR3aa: CASSLADGRETQYF

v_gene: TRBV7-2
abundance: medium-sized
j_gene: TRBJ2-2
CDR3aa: CASSSPHLTSWSGELFF

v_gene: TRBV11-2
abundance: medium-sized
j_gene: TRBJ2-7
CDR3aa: CASSLAVAYEQYF

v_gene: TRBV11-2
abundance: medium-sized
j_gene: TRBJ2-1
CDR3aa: CASSLGILPNNEQFF

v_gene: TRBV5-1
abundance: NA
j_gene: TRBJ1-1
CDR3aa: CASSLGDEDPEAFF

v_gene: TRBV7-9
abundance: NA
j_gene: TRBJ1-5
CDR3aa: CASSLDGHSNQPQHF

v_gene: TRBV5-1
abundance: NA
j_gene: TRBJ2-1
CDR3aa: CASSPEVSYEQFF

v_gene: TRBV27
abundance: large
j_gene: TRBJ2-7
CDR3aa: CASSLQIPDRASYEQYF

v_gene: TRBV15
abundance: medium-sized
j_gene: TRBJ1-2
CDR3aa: CATSRDRANGYTF

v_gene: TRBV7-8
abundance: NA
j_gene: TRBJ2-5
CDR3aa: CASSLIGSGEETQYF

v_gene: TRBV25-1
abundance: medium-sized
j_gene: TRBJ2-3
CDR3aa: CASSSGQRDTQYF

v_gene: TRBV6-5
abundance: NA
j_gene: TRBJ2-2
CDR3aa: CASSYSSSGSAGELFF

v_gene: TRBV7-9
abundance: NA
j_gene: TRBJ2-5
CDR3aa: CASSSLAGQETQYF

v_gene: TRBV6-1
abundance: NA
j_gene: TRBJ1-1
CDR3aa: CASIPDTPGDTEAFF